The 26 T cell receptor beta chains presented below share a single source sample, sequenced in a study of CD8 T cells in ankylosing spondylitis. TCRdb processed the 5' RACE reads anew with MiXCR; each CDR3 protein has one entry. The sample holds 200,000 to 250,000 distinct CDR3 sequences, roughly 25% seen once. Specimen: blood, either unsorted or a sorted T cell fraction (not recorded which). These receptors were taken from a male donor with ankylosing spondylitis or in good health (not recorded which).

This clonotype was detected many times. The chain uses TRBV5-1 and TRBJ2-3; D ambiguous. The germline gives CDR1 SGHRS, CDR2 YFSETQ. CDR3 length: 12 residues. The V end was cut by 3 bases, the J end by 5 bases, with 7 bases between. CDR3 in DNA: TGCGCCAGCAGCTCGGTGTTAGATACGCAGTATTTT. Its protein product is CASSSVLDTQYF.

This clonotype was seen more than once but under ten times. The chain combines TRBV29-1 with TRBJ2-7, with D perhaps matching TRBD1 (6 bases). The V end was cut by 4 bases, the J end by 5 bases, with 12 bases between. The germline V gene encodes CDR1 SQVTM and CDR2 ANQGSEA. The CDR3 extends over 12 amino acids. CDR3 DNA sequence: TGCAGCGTTGTGTCAGGGGCCCACGAGCAGTACTTC. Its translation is CSVVSGAHEQYF.

The CDR3 loop reads CASKKLPGDGEQYF. The CDR3 DNA is TGTGCCAGCAAAAAGCTGCCAGGGGACGGGGAGCAGTACTTC. The V gene is TRBV6-1, the J gene TRBJ2-7; possible D gene TRBD1, 6 bases. Trimming removed 7 bases at V and 7 bases at J, with 20 bases between. This CDR3 contains 14 residues. Germline CDR1 reads MNHNS; CDR2 reads SASEGT.

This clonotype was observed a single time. Here the CDR3 DNA reads TGTGCCAGCAGTGCCCCCGGGACAGGGTTTTTGGAGACCCAGTACTTC. It encodes CASSAPGTGFLETQYF. The chain combines TRBV6-1 with TRBJ2-5; TRBD1 matches 9 bases. The germline CDR1 and CDR2 sequences are MNHNS and SASEGT. CDR3 length: 16 amino acids. V lost 4 bases and J lost 5; bases outside the gene matches: 11.

CDR3 protein: CASSLGTGQNQPQHF. CDR3 nucleotides: TGCGCCAGCAGCCTGGGGACAGGGCAGAACCAGCCCCAGCATTTT. V and J are TRBV5-1 and TRBJ1-5; 9 bases line up with TRBD1. The CDR3 has 15 residues. The J segment lost 7 bases and the V segment lost 4 bases, leaving 9 bases of the junction unmatched. The V gene's germline CDR1 is SGHRS and CDR2 YFSETQ.

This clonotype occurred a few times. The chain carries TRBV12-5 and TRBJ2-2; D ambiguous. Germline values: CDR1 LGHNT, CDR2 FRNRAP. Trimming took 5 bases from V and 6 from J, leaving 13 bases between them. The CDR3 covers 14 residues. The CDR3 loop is CASGRNSLPGELFF. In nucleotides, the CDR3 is TGTGCTAGTGGTCGAAACAGCTTACCCGGGGAGCTGTTTTTT.

This chain's CDR3 is CASSFSVLTTGELFF. CDR3 bases: TGTGCCAGCAGTTTCAGCGTACTCACGACCGGGGAGCTGTTTTTT. The chain couples TRBV12-3 or TRBV12-4 to TRBJ2-2, with D unresolved. Trimming cost V 3 bases and J 5 bases, with 13 bases left between them. This CDR3 is built from 15 residues.

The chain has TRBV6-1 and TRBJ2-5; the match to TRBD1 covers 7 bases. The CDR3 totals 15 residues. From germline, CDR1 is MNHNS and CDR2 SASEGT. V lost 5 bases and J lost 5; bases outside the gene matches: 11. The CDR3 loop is CASSRRQGRGETQYF. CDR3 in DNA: TGTGCCAGCAGTCGACGACAGGGTAGAGGGGAGACCCAGTACTTC.

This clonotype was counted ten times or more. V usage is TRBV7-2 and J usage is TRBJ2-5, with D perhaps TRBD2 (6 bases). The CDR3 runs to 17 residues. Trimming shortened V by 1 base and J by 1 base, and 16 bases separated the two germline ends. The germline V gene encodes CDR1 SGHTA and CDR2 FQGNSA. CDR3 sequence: CASSLGGAGAFQETQYF. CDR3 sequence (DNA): TGTGCCAGCAGCTTAGGGGGAGCGGGCGCTTTCCAAGAGACCCAGTACTTC.

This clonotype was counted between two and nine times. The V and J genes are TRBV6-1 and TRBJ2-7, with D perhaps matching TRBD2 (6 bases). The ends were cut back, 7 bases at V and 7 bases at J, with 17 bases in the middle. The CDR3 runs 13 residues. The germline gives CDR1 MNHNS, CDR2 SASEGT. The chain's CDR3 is CASTTGVAEEQYF. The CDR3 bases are TGTGCCAGCACTACGGGGGTCGCGGAAGAGCAGTACTTC.

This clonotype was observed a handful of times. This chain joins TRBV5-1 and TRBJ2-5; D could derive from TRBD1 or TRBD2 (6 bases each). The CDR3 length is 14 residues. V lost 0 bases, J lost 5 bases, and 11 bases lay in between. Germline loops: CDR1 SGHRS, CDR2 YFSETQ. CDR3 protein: CASSLATGAETQYF. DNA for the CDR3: TGCGCCAGCAGCTTGGCCACGGGGGCGGAGACCCAGTACTTC.

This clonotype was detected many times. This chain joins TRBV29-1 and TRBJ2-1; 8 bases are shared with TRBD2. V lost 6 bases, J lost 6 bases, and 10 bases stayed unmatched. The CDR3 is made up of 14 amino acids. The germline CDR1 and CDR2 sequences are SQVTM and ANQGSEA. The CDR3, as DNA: TGCAGCGTCGAGGGACTAGTACGAGGCAATGAGCAGTTCTTC. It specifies CSVEGLVRGNEQFF.

The CDR3 DNA follows: TGTGCCAGCAGTTTACCCATGGCCTACTTGACCGGGGAGCTGTTTTTT. Protein: CASSLPMAYLTGELFF. The chain recombines TRBV27 with TRBJ2-2; the D is unclear. CDR3 length equals 16 residues. Trimming shortened V by 2 bases and J by 5 bases, and 15 bases separated the two germline ends. Germline CDR1 is MNHEY and CDR2 is SMNVEV (reference sequence).

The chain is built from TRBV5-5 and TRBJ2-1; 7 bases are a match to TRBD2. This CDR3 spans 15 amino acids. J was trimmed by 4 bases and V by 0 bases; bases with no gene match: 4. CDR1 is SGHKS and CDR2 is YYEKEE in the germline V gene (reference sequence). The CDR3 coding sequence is TGTGCCAGCAGCTTGGTGGCTAGCGGATACAATGAGCAGTTCTTC. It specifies CASSLVASGYNEQFF.

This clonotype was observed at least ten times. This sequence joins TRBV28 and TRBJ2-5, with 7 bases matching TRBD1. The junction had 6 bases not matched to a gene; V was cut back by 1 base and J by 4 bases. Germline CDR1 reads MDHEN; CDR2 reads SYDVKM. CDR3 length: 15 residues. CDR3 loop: CASSLFRQGGETQYF. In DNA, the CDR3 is TGTGCCAGCAGTTTATTTAGACAGGGTGGAGAGACCCAGTACTTC.

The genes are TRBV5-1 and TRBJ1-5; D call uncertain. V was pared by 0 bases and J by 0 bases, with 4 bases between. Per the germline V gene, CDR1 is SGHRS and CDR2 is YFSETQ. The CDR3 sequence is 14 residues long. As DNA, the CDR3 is TGCGCCAGCAGCTTGGGCACTAGCAATCAGCCCCAGCATTTT. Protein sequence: CASSLGTSNQPQHF.

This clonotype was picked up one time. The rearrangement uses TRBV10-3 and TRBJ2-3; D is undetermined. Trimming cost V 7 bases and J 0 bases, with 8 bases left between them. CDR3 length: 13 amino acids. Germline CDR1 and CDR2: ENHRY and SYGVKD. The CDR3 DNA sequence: TGTGCCATCAAAGGGTCCAGCACAGATACGCAGTATTTT. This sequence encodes CAIKGSSTDTQYF.

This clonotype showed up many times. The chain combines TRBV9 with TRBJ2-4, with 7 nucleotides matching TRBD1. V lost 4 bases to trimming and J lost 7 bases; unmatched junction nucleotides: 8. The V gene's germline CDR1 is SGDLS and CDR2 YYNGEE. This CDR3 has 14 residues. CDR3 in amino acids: CASSSDRVGNIQYF. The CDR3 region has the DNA TGTGCCAGCAGCAGCGACAGGGTCGGGAACATTCAGTACTTC. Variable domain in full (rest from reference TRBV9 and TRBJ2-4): DSGVTQTPKHLITATGQRVTLRCSPRSGDLSVYWYQQSLDQGLQFLIQYYNGEERAKGNILERFSAQQFPDLHSELNLSSLELGDSALYFCASSSDRVGNIQYFGAGTRLSVL.

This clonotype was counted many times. DNA for the CDR3: TGCGCCAGCAGCCCGACAGGTTCGGGGGGGACCCAGTACTTC. Its translation is CASSPTGSGGTQYF. The genes are TRBV4-1 and TRBJ2-5; perhaps TRBD2 as D (7 bases). The V and J ends lost 4 bases and 7 bases respectively, with 16 bases between them. CDR1 and CDR2 (germline): MGHRA, YSYEKL. There are 14 residues in the CDR3.

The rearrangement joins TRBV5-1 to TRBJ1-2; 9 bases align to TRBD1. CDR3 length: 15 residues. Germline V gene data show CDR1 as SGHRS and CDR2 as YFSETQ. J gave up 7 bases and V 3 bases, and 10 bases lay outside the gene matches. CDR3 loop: CASSSGTGSHFGYTF. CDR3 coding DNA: TGCGCCAGCAGCTCCGGGACAGGGTCTCATTTTGGCTACACCTTC. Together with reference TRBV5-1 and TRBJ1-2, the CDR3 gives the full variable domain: KAGVTQTPRYLIKTRGQQVTLSCSPISGHRSVSWYQQTPGQGLQFLFEYFSETQRNKGNFPGRFSGRQFSNSRSEMNVSTLELGDSALYLCASSSGTGSHFGYTFGSGTRLTVV.

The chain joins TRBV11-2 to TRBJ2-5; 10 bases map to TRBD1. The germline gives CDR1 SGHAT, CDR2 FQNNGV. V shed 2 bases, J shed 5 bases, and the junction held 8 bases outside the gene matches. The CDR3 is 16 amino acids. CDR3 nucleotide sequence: TGTGCCAGCAGCTTATTCCGGGACAGGGGTTTTGAGACCCAGTACTTC. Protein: CASSLFRDRGFETQYF.

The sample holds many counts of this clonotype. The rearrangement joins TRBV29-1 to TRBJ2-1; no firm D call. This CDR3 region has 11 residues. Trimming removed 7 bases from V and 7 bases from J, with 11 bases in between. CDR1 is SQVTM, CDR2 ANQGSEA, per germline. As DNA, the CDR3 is TGCAGCGCAAACCTCGGGAATGAGCAGTTCTTC. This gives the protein CSANLGNEQFF.

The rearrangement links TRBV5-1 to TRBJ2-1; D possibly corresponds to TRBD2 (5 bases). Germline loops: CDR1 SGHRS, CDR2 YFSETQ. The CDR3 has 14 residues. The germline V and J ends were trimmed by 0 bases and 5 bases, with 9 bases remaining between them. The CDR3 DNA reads TGCGCCAGCAGCTTGGTCGTCGGGGACAATGAGCAGTTCTTC. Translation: CASSLVVGDNEQFF.

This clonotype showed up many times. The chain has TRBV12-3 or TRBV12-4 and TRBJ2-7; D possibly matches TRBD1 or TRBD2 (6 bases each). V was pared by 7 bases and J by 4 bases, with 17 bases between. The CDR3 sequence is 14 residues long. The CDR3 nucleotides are TGTGCCAGCACCCTAACCGGGGGCTGGTACGAGCAGTACTTC. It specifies CASTLTGGWYEQYF.

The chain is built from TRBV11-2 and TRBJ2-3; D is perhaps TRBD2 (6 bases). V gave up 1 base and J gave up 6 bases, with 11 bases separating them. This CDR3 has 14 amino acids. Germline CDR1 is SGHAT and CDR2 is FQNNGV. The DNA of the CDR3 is TGTGCCAGCAGCTTAGGAGGAGGGGAGGATACGCAGTATTTT. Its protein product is CASSLGGGEDTQYF.

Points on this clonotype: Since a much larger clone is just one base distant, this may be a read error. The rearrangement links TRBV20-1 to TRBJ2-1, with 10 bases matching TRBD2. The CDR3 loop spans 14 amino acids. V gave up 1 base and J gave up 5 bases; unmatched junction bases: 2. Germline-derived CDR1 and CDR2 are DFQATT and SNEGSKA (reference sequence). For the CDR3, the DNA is TGCAGTGCTAGAGTACTAGCGGGACACAATGAGCAGTTCTTC. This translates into CSARVLAGHNEQFF.